This T cell receptor beta chain stems from a study of regulatory T cells in long-lasting Graves disease. Findings and limits, study-wide: Persistent patients shared more public clonotypes (2,741) than new patients (roughly 970). TCR diversity in persistent Graves' patients was below that of newly diagnosed ones. Thyroid tissue went unstudied; only peripheral blood was examined.

A remark on this clonotype: Antigen specificity is unknown.

Described time point: newly diagnosed GD, antithyroid drugs for less than 3 months. PBMC RNA served as the TCR library source. Library construction for TCR beta used iRepertoire HTBI primers and Arm-PCR of CDR3 regions. A single record per CDR3 protein comes from TCRdb applying MiXCR to the multiplex PCR reads. The data contain hundreds of thousands of distinct CDR3 sequences, 15% of them singletons. The clonotype was recovered from a female donor with Graves disease. The input for sequencing was peripheral blood mononuclear cells (PBMCs), taken at new diagnosis, from a patient treated with antithyroid drugs.

Here the CDR3 reads CASSPQVAAQETQYF. CDR3 DNA sequence: TGCGCCAGCAGTCCGCAGGTGGCGGCCCAAGAGACCCAGTACTTC. The gene calls are TRBV4-1 and TRBJ2-5; D remains ambiguous. This CDR3 spans 15 amino acids. The ends were cut back, 6 bases at V and 1 base at J, with 15 bases in the middle. The germline CDR1 and CDR2 sequences are MGHRA and YSYEKL.